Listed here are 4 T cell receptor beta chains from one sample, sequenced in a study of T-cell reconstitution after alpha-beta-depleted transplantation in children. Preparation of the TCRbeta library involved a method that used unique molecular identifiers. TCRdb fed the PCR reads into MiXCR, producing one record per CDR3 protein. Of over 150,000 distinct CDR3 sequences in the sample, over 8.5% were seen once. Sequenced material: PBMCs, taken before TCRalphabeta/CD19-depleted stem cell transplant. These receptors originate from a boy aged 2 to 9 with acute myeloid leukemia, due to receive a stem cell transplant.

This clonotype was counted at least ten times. CDR3 nucleotide sequence: TGCAGCGTTGAAGATGACAGGGGAGAGGTAGAGACCCAGTACTTC. Translation gives CSVEDDRGEVETQYF. The chain recombines TRBV29-1 with TRBJ2-5; TRBD1 aligns across 8 bases. CDR3 length: 15 amino acids. Losses at the gene ends were 0 bases for V and 4 bases for J; bases not matched to a gene: 7. Germline V CDR1 and CDR2: SQVTM, ANQGSEA.

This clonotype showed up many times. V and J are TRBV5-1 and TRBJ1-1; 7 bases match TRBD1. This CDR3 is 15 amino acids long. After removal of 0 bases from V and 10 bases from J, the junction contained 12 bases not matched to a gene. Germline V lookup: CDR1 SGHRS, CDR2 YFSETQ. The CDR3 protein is CASSLEGTDSLGAFF. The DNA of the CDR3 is TGCGCCAGCAGCTTGGAAGGGACAGACAGCCTGGGAGCTTTCTTT.

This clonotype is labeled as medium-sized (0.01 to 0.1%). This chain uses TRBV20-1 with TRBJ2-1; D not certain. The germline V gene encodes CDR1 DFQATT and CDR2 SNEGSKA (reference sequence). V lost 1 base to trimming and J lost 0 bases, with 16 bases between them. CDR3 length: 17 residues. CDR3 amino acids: CSARGASTGSSYNEQFF. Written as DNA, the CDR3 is TGCAGTGCTAGAGGGGCGTCAACTGGTAGCTCCTACAATGAGCAGTTCTTC.

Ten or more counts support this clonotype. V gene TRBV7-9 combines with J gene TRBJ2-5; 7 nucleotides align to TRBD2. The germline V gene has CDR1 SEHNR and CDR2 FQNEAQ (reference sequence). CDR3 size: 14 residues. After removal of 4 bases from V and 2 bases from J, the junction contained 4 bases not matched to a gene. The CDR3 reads CASSSPSGQETQYF. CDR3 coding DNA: TGTGCCAGCAGCTCTCCTAGCGGACAAGAGACCCAGTACTTC. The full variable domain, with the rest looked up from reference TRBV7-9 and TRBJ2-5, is DTGVSQNPRHKITKRGQNVTFRCDPISEHNRLYWYRQTLGQGPEFLTYFQNEAQLEKSRLLSDRFSAERPKGSFSTLEIQRTEQGDSAMYLCASSSPSGQETQYFGPGTRLLVL.